These T cell receptor beta chains were read from a single sample in a study of cytomegalovirus exposure and HLA in healthy donors. TCRdb's copy holds only in-frame clones and misses some; the assay was immunoSEQ multiplex PCR. The sample lists about 67,000 clones, around 89% occurring once. What was sequenced was PBMCs. Source of these receptors: a woman aged 30 to 39 in good health and CMV-seropositive. CDR3s include the opening cysteine and the closing phenylalanine or tryptophan. D genes are given only for firm matches. Not every row has a clone size; where given, it reads once, few, many or a size class.

v_gene	j_gene	d_gene	abundance	len	CDR3nt	CDR3aa
TRBV4-1	TRBJ2-7	TRBD2	.	15	TGCGCCAGCAGCCAAGAGGCTAGCGGGAGTTACGAGCAGTACTTC	CASSQEASGSYEQYF
TRBV6-1	TRBJ2-7	.	.	12	TGTGCCAGCAGTGAAGGCGCATCCGTGCAGTACTTC	CASSEGASVQYF
TRBV28	TRBJ2-2	TRBD2	.	18	TGTGCCAGCAGTACAAAATCGCCGGGACTAGCGGCCCCCGGGGAGCTGTTTTTT	CASSTKSPGLAAPGELFF
TRBV19	TRBJ1-2	.	.	18	TGTGCCAGTAGTATACCGCTCATGACAGGAGGAATCCCTATTGGCTACACCTTC	CASSIPLMTGGIPIGYTF
TRBV5-4	TRBJ2-3	TRBD1	.	15	TGTGCCAGCAGCTTGGGACAGGGGGGTGCAGATACGCAGTATTTT	CASSLGQGGADTQYF
TRBV18	TRBJ2-2	TRBD1	.	17	TGTGCCAGCTCACCGTCGGACAGGGGTTTCGCCACCGGGGAGCTGTTTTTT	CASSPSDRGFATGELFF
TRBV6-4	TRBJ1-5	.	.	15	TGTGCCAGCAGGGCGGACAGTTATAGCAATCAGCCCCAGCATTTT	CASRADSYSNQPQHF
TRBV5-8	TRBJ1-5	.	.	11	TGTGCCAGCAGCTTCGTTCAGCCCCAGCATTTT	CASSFVQPQHF
TRBV18	TRBJ2-1	TRBD2	.	16	TGTGCCAGCTCACCTCCTGGCGGGAGACGCGAAAATGAGCAGTTCTTC	CASSPPGGRRENEQFF
TRBV10-3	TRBJ1-4	TRBD1	few	15	TGTGCCATCAGTGAGTCAAGGACAGGCAATGAAAAACTGTTTTTT	CAISESRTGNEKLFF
TRBV9	TRBJ1-4	.	.	18	TGTGCCAGCAGCGTAGGTCAGGGCCGGATGGCGACTAATGAAAAACTGTTTTTT	CASSVGQGRMATNEKLFF
TRBV4-1	TRBJ2-1	TRBD2	.	15	TGCGCCAGCAGCCCACTAGCGCTCTCCTACAATGAGCAGTTCTTC	CASSPLALSYNEQFF
TRBV11-2	TRBJ2-7	.	.	16	TGTGCCAGCAGCCCCCTTTCCGTGACTACCTCCTACGAGCAGTACTTC	CASSPLSVTTSYEQYF
TRBV5-8	TRBJ2-7	TRBD2	.	15	TGTGCCAGCAGCCCGAGGGACTACCCAACCTACGAGCAGTACTTC	CASSPRDYPTYEQYF
TRBV7-2	TRBJ1-5	.	.	13	TGTGCCAGCAGCTTAAAGGGGTATCAGCCCCAGCATTTT	CASSLKGYQPQHF
TRBV19	TRBJ1-5	TRBD1	.	15	TGTGCCAGTACCCCAGAGGACAGGGGCAATCAGCCCCAGCATTTT	CASTPEDRGNQPQHF
TRBV5-1	TRBJ2-1	.	.	14	TGCGCCAGCAGCCTCCTCAGCTCCTACAATGAGCAGTTCTTC	CASSLLSSYNEQFF
TRBV27	TRBJ1-4	TRBD1	.	19	TGTGCCAGCAGTTTGCCCCCGCCGGGACAGGGGATCCGGATTGAAAAACTGTTTTTT	CASSLPPPGQGIRIEKLFF
TRBV7-7	TRBJ2-1	TRBD2	.	19	TGTGCCAGCAGCTTACCGCCTTCTACCGGGACTAGTTGTGGTAATGAGCAGTTCTTC	CASSLPPSTGTSCGNEQFF
TRBV27	TRBJ2-1	.	once	14	TGTGCCAGCAGTTTAGCGGGTCTCTACAATGAGCAGTTCTTC	CASSLAGLYNEQFF
TRBV11-2	TRBJ2-6	TRBD1	.	18	TGTGCCAGCAGCTTTAGGACAGGGCCAAGGACTGGGGCCAACGTCCTGACTTTC	CASSFRTGPRTGANVLTF
TRBV19	TRBJ2-7	TRBD1	.	16	TGTGCCAGTAGTAGATCCCCCGGGACAGTGATCTACGAGCAGTACTTC	CASSRSPGTVIYEQYF
TRBV6-1	TRBJ2-3	TRBD2	.	18	TGTGCCAGCAGTGAAGCCCGGGGGGGGACCCTTAGCACAGATACGCAGTATTTT	CASSEARGGTLSTDTQYF
TRBV6-1	TRBJ2-2	.	.	14	TGTGCCAGCAGAACCGGGAAGAACACCGGGGAGCTGTTTTTT	CASRTGKNTGELFF
TRBV29-1	TRBJ2-1	.	.	12	TGCAGCGTTGGCGGGACAGCCAATGAGCAGTTCTTC	CSVGGTANEQFF
TRBV6-4	TRBJ2-5	.	.	14	TGTGCCAACGTCCTAGCGATGGGTGAAGAGACCCAGTACTTC	CANVLAMGEETQYF
TRBV7-9	TRBJ2-7	TRBD2	.	16	TGTGCCAGCAGCTCGAGCTGGCTAGCGGCCTCCTACGAGCAGTACTTC	CASSSSWLAASYEQYF
TRBV11-1	TRBJ2-2	.	once	13	TGTGCCAGCAGCCCTCGACGGGACGGGGAGCTGTTTTTT	CASSPRRDGELFF
TRBV5-6	TRBJ2-5	.	.	13	TGTGCCAGCAGCCCACGGCCCCAGGGGACCCAGTACTTC	CASSPRPQGTQYF
TRBV2	TRBJ1-1	TRBD1	.	14	TGTGCCAGCATACACGGACAGGGGGCGATTGAAGCTTTCTTT	CASIHGQGAIEAFF
TRBV30	TRBJ2-7	.	.	12	TGTGCCTTCCAAGGACAGTTCTACGAGCAGTACTTC	CAFQGQFYEQYF
TRBV28	TRBJ1-4	TRBD1	.	15	TGTGCCAGCAGCCCCCGGGACAGGGCAGGGGAAAAACTGTTTTTT	CASSPRDRAGEKLFF
TRBV15	TRBJ1-5	.	.	15	TGTGCCACCAGCAGTAAGACAGGTAGCAATCAGCCCCAGCATTTT	CATSSKTGSNQPQHF
TRBV7-2	TRBJ2-7	TRBD2	few	16	TGTGCCAGCAGCTTAGAGGCTGGACTAGTAGGTAGGGAGCAGTACTTC	CASSLEAGLVGREQYF
TRBV11-2	TRBJ1-1	TRBD1	.	15	TGTGCCAGCAGCCCCAGACAGGGATGGAACACTGAAGCTTTCTTT	CASSPRQGWNTEAFF
TRBV5-4	TRBJ2-7	TRBD1	.	12	TGTGCCAGCAGCAGGGGACAGTACGAGCAGTACTTC	CASSRGQYEQYF
TRBV15	TRBJ2-7	TRBD2	.	16	TGTGCCACCAGCAGAAGTAGCGGGAGTGGCCTCTACGAGCAGTACTTC	CATSRSSGSGLYEQYF
TRBV5-6	TRBJ2-1	.	.	13	TGTGCCAGCAGCTTCGAAACAGGGAATGAGCAGTTCTTC	CASSFETGNEQFF
TRBV5-1	TRBJ2-5	.	.	13	TGCGCCAGCAGTACAGGCGACCAAGAGACCCAGTACTTC	CASSTGDQETQYF
TRBV7-9	TRBJ2-7	TRBD2	.	13	TGTGCCAGCGCAACTAGCGGGAGCTACGAGCAGTACTTC	CASATSGSYEQYF
TRBV14	TRBJ2-3	TRBD2	once	14	TGTGCCAGTCGAGAGACTAGCGTCACAGATACGCAGTATTTT	CASRETSVTDTQYF
TRBV25-1	TRBJ2-7	.	few	15	TGTGCCAGCAGTGAATTGGGTACAGGTCTAGGCGAGCAGTACTTC	CASSELGTGLGEQYF
TRBV7-2	TRBJ2-7	TRBD1	.	16	TGTGCCAGCAGCCAAGATGTGTGGAAACAGGGGGACGAGCAGTACTTC	CASSQDVWKQGDEQYF
TRBV28	TRBJ2-7	TRBD1	.	15	TGTGCCAGCAGTTTAGCCGGGACAGGGGCCCTCGAGCAGTACTTC	CASSLAGTGALEQYF
TRBV18	TRBJ1-2	.	once	11	TGTGCCAGCTCACCGGGGCAGTCCAGCACCTTC	CASSPGQSSTF
TRBV29-1	TRBJ2-7	TRBD1	.	14	TGCAGCGAAGGTGAACAGGGGAGCTCCTACGAGCAGTACTTC	CSEGEQGSSYEQYF
TRBV2	TRBJ1-4	.	.	15	TGTGCCAGCAGCCCGGGGAGGGGAAAGGATGAAAAACTGTTTTTT	CASSPGRGKDEKLFF
TRBV7-9	TRBJ2-2	.	.	15	TGTGCCAGCAGGCCCGGGAGCGGATCTTCCGGGGAGCTGTTTTTT	CASRPGSGSSGELFF